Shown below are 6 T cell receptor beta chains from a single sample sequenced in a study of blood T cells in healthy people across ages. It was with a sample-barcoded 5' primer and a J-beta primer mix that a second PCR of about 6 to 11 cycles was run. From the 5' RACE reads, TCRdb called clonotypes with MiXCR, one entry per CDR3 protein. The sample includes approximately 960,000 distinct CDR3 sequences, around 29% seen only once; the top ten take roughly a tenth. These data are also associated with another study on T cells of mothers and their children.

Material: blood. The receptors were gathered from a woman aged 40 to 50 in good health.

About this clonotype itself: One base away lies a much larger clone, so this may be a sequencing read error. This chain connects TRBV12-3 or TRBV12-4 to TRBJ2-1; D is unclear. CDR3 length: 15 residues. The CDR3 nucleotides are TGTGCCGGCAGTCGAGACACACCAGTGGACAATGAGCAGTTCTTC. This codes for CAGSRDTPVDNEQFF.

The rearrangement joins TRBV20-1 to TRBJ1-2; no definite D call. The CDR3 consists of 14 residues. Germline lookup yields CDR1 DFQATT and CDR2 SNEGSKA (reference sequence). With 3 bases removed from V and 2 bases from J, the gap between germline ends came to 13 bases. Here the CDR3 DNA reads TGCAGTGCTAGGGTGGCAGTCCTCAACTATGGCTACACCTTC. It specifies CSARVAVLNYGYTF.

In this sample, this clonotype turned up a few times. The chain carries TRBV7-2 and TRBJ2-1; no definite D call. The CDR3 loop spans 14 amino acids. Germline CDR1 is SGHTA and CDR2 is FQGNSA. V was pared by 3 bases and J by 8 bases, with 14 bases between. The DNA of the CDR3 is TGTGCCAGCAGCTTCCGAAGAGAGAGCCATGAGCAGTTCTTC. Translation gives CASSFRRESHEQFF.

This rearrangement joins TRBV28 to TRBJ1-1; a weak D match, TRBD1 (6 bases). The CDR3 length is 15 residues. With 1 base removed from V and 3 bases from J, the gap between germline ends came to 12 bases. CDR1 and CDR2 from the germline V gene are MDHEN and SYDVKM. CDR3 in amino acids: CASSLYGQWDTEAFF. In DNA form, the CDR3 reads TGTGCCAGCAGTTTATACGGACAGTGGGACACTGAAGCTTTCTTT.

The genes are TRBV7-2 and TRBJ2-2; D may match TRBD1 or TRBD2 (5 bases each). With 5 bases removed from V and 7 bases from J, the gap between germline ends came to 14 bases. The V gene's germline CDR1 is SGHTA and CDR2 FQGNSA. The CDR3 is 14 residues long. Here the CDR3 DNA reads TGTGCCAGCAGCCCCAGAGGGGTGAGCGGGGAGCTGTTTTTT. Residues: CASSPRGVSGELFF.

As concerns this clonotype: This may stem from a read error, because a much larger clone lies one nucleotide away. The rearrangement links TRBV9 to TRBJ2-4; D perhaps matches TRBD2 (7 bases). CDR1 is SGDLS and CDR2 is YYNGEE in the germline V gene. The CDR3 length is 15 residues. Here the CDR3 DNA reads TGTGCCGGCAGCCAAGGGGGAGGGGAGGGAAACATTCAGTACTTC. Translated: CAGSQGGGEGNIQYF.